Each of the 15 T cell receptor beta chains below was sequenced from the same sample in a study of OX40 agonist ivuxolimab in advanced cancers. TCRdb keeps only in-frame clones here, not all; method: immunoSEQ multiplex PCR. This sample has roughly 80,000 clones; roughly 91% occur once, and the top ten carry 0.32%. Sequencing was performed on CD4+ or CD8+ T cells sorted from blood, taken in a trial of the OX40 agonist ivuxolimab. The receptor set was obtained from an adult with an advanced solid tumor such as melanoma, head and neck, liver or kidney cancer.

CDR3 nucleotides: TGTGCCAGCTCACAAGTCCTGGGACAGGAAGAGACCCAGTACTTC. It is translated as CASSQVLGQEETQYF. V and J are TRBV18 and TRBJ2-5, with 8 bases matching TRBD1. The V segment lost 4 bases and the J segment 3 bases; nucleotides outside the gene matches: 7. Germline CDR1 and CDR2: KGHSH and LQKENI. The CDR3 is 15 amino acids.

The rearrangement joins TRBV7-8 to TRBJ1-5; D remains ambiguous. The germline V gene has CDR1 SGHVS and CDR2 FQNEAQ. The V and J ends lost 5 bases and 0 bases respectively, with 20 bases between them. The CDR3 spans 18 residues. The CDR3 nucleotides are TGTGCCAGCAGCCCCCGGGTGAAGGTTGGGGATAGCAATCAGCCCCAGCATTTT. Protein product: CASSPRVKVGDSNQPQHF.

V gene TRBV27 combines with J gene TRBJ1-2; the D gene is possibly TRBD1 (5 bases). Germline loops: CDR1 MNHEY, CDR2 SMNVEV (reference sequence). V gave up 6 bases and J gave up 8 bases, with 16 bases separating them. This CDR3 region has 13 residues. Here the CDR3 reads CASSLVGGEGYTF. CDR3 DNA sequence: TGTGCCAGCAGCCTGGTGGGGGGGGAAGGCTACACCTTC.

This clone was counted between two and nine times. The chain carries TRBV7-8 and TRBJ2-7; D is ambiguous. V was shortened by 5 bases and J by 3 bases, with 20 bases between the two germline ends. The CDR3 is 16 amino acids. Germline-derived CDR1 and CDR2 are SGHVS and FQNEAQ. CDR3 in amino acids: CASSPIVIGSFYEQYF. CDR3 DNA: TGTGCCAGCAGCCCCATAGTAATCGGCTCCTTCTACGAGCAGTACTTC.

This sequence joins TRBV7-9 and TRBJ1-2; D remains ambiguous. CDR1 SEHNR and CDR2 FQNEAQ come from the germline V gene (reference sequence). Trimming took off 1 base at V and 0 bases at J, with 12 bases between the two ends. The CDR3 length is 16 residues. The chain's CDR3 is CASSLGMGFANYGYTF. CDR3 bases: TGTGCCAGCAGCTTAGGAATGGGATTTGCTAACTATGGCTACACCTTC.

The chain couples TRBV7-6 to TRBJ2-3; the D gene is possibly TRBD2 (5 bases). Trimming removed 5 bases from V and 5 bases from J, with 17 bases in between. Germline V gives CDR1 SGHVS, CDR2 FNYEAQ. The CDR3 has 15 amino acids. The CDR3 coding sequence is TGTGCCAGCAGCCCATTGGAGATCGGAGGAGATACGCAGTATTTT. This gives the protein CASSPLEIGGDTQYF.

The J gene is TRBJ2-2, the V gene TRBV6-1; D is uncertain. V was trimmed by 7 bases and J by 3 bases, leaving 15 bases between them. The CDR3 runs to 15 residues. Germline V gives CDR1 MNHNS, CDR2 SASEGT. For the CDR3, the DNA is TGTGCCAGCAAGGGCCAACCCCCGGACACCGGGGAGCTGTTTTTT. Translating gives CASKGQPPDTGELFF.

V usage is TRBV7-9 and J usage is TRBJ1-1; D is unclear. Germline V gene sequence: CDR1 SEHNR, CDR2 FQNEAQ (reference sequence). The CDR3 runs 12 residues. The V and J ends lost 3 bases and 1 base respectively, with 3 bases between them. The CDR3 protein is CASSFKNTEAFF. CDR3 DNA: TGTGCCAGCAGCTTCAAGAACACTGAAGCTTTCTTT.

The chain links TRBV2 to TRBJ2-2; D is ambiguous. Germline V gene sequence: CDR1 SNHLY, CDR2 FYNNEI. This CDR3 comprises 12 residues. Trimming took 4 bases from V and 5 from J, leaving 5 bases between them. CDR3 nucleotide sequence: TGTGCCAGCAGTGTTGGGACCGGGGAGCTGTTTTTT. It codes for CASSVGTGELFF.

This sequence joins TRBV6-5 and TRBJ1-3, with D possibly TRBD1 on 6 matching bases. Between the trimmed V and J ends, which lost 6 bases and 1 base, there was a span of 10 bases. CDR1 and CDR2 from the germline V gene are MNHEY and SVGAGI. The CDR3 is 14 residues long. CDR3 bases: TGTGCCAGCAGCCGCGGACAGTCTGGAAACACCATATATTTT. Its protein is CASSRGQSGNTIYF.

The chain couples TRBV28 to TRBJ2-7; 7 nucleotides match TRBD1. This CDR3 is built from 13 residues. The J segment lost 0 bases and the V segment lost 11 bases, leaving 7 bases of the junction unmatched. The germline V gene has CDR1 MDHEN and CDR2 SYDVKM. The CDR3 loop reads CASVDRSSYEQYF. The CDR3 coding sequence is TGTGCCTCCGTGGACAGGAGCTCCTACGAGCAGTACTTC.

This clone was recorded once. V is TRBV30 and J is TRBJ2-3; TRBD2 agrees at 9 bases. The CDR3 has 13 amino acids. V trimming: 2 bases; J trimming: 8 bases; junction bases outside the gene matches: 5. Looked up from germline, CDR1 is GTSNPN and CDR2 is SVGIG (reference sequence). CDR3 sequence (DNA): TGTGCCTGGAGTAGGCCAGCGGGGGGTACGCAGTATTTT. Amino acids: CAWSRPAGGTQYF.

This CDR3 reads CASSLERGGSYNEQFF. The CDR3 DNA follows: TGCGCCAGCAGCTTGGAGAGGGGAGGGTCCTACAATGAGCAGTTCTTC. The J gene is TRBJ2-1, the V gene TRBV5-1; TRBD2 matches 7 bases. The germline gives CDR1 SGHRS, CDR2 YFSETQ. This CDR3 is 16 amino acids long. V lost 0 bases, J lost 1 base, and 4 bases stayed unmatched.

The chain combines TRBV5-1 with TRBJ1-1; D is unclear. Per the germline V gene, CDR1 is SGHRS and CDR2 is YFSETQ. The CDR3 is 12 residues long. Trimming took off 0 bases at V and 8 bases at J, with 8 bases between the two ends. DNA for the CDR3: TGCGCCAGCAGCTTGGAGAAGACAGAAGCTTTCTTT. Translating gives CASSLEKTEAFF.

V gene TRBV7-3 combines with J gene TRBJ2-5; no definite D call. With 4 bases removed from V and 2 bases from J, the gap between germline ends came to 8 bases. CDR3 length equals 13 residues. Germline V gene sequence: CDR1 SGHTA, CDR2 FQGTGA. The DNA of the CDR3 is TGTGCCAGCAGCTCAACTCATCAAGAGACCCAGTACTTC. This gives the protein CASSSTHQETQYF.